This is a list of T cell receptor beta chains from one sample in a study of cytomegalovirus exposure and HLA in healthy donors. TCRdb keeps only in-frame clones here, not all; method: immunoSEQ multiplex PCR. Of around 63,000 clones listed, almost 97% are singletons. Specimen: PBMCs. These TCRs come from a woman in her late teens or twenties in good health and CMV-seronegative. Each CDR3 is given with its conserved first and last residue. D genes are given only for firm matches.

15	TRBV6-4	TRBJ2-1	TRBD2	TGTGCCAGCAGTGACGAGCGGGGGGGCCCCAATGAGCAGTTCTTC	CASSDERGGPNEQFF
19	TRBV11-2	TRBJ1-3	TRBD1	TGTGCCAGCAGCTTAGATCGCGGACAGGGGGCTCCCTCTGGAAACACCATATATTTT	CASSLDRGQGAPSGNTIYF
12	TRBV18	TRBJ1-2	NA	TGTGCCAGCTCACCACCCACAGGCTCGTCCTTCTTC	CASSPPTGSSFF
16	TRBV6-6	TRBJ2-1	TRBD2	TGTGCCAGCAGTACACTAGCGGGGGGCTCCTACAATGAGCAGTTCTTC	CASSTLAGGSYNEQFF
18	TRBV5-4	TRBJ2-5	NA	TGTGCCAGCAGCCCGAACCTTGGTGGTGCTGTGGCGGGAGAGACCCAGTACTTC	CASSPNLGGAVAGETQYF
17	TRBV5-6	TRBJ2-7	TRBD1	TGTGCCAGCTTTCCATGGTCCGGCGGCAGGGGGTTGGACGAGCAGTACTTC	CASFPWSGGRGLDEQYF
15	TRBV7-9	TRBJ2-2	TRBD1	TGTGCCAGCAGCCCCGGACAGGGGAGCACCGGGGAGCTGTTTTTT	CASSPGQGSTGELFF
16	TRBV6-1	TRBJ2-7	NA	TGTGCCAGCAGTGAAGCTGCGGCGGGGCGCTCCTACGAGCAGTACTTC	CASSEAAAGRSYEQYF
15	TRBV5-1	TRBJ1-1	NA	TGCGCCAGCAGCTTGGGAACACAAGAGAACACTGAAGCTTTCTTT	CASSLGTQENTEAFF
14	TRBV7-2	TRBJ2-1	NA	TGTGCCAGCAGCTTAGCCCCTGAGGGGGTTGAGCAGTTCTTC	CASSLAPEGVEQFF
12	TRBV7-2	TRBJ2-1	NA	TGTGCCAGCAGCCTAACGTCTCGGGAGCAGTTCTTC	CASSLTSREQFF
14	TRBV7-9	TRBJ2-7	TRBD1	TGTGCCAGCAGCTTACTTGACAGGGGCTACGAGCAGTACTTC	CASSLLDRGYEQYF
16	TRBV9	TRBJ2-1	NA	TGTGCCAGCAGCGTAGGGGCCGGGAGTCTGGGGTATGAGCAGTTCTTC	CASSVGAGSLGYEQFF
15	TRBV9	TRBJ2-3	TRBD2	TGTGCCAGCAGCGGGGGACTAGCGGACACAGATACGCAGTATTTT	CASSGGLADTDTQYF
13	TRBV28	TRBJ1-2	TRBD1	TGTGCCACCGCCAGGACAGGGGGCTATGGCTACACCTTC	CATARTGGYGYTF